What follows are 19 T cell receptor beta chains derived from one specimen sequenced in a study of control samples from healthy donors and cancer patients. TCRdb's table, derived via immunoSEQ multiplex PCR, lists solely in-frame clones and lacks some. The data hold fewer than 110,000 clones, with 80% to 90% observed a single time. The source material was PBMCs. The receptor source for this set is a man in his fifties or sixties with lung cancer.

DNA for the CDR3: TGTGCCAGCAGCGGGGGACTAGCGCCCGTTACAGATACGCAGTATTTT. It is translated as CASSGGLAPVTDTQYF. This chain connects TRBV11-3 to TRBJ2-3; 10 bases line up with TRBD2. The V gene's germline CDR1 is SGHNT and CDR2 YENEEA. The ends lost 5 bases at V and 3 bases at J; junction bases unmatched: 8. CDR3 size: 16 residues.

The chain is built from TRBV12-1 and TRBJ2-3; TRBD2, the table's D call, was not compared with the DNA. TRBV12-1 is a documented pseudogene. The CDR3 loop spans 16 amino acids. CDR3 in amino acids: CASSLQQGGSTDTQYF. DNA for the CDR3: TGTGCCAGCAGCCTCCAGCAGGGAGGGAGCACAGATACGCAGTATTTT.

The V and J genes are TRBV7-3 and TRBJ1-2; the D is unclear. Germline CDR1 is SGHTA and CDR2 is FQGTGA. CDR3 length: 14 amino acids. The V gene lost 5 bases and the J gene lost 3 bases, with 13 bases spanning the gap. The CDR3 bases are TGTGCCAGCAGCCCTTATATATCGGACTATGGCTACACCTTC. Translating gives CASSPYISDYGYTF.

The V and J genes are TRBV14 and TRBJ2-3; the D is unclear. V dropped 1 base and J dropped 7 bases, with 6 bases sitting between them. In germline, CDR1 is SGHDN, CDR2 FVKESK. This CDR3 spans 12 amino acids. The CDR3 region has the DNA TGTGCCAGCAGCCAAGGGTTTTATACGCAGTATTTT. As protein: CASSQGFYTQYF.

The rearrangement uses TRBV5-1 and TRBJ2-7, with a weak D call TRBD2 (6 bases). The CDR3 length is 15 residues. Germline V gene data show CDR1 as SGHRS and CDR2 as YFSETQ. The V gene lost 4 bases and the J gene lost 5 bases, with 19 bases spanning the gap. The CDR3 spells CASSPNAGTQNEQYV. In DNA form, the CDR3 reads TGCGCCAGCAGCCCAAACGCCGGGACTCAAAACGAGCAGTACGTC.

The V gene is TRBV5-1, the J gene TRBJ2-1, with D perhaps TRBD1 or TRBD2 (6 bases each). This CDR3 contains 15 residues. CDR1 is SGHRS and CDR2 is YFSETQ in the germline V gene. V lost 4 bases and J lost 0, with 11 bases in between. In DNA, the CDR3 is TGCGCCAGCAGCACGGGGGCGAGCTCCTACAATGAGCAGTTCTTC. Its translation is CASSTGASSYNEQFF.

The chain carries TRBV5-8 and TRBJ2-7; TRBD1 aligns across 10 bases. This CDR3 contains 13 residues. Per germline, CDR1 SGHTS and CDR2 YDEGEE. J lost 5 bases, V lost 3 bases, and 2 bases had no gene match. The chain's CDR3 is CASSWGQGHEQYF. CDR3 nucleotide sequence: TGTGCCAGCAGCTGGGGACAGGGGCACGAGCAGTACTTC. The full variable domain, rest sourced from reference TRBV5-8 and TRBJ2-7, is EAGVTQSPTHLIKTRGQQATLRCSPISGHTSVYWYQQALGLGLQFLLWYDEGEERNRGNFPPRFSGRQFPNYSSELNVNALELEDSALYLCASSWGQGHEQYFGPGTRLTVT.

DNA of the CDR3: TGTGCCAGCATCCGGACAGGGGTCGAAAAACTGTTTTTT. Its protein is CASIRTGVEKLFF. This rearrangement joins TRBV7-9 to TRBJ1-4, with 9 bases matching TRBD1. V dropped 7 bases and J dropped 8; count of bases not matched to a gene: 5. The CDR3 is 13 residues long. Germline assignment: CDR1 SEHNR and CDR2 FQNEAQ (reference sequence).

This chain joins TRBV18 and TRBJ2-1, with 13 bases identical to TRBD2. Germline assignment: CDR1 KGHSH and CDR2 LQKENI. J lost 9 bases, V lost 1 base, and 12 bases had no gene match. This CDR3 is built from 18 residues. This chain's CDR3 is CASSPLLRLAGGEGEQFF. The CDR3 DNA reads as TGTGCCAGCTCACCACTACTTCGACTAGCGGGGGGTGAAGGTGAGCAGTTCTTC.

The chain carries TRBV2 and TRBJ2-1; weak D call: TRBD1 (6 bases). Trimming shortened V by 6 bases and J by 3 bases, and 9 bases separated the two germline ends. Germline values: CDR1 SNHLY, CDR2 FYNNEI. The CDR3 totals 13 residues. CDR3 in DNA: TGTGCCAGCAGATGGACAGTCTACAATGAGCAGTTCTTC. Translation: CASRWTVYNEQFF.

The table lists this clone with a count of one. The chain combines TRBV3-1 (or the pseudogene TRBV3-2) with TRBJ2-2, with no clear D. Trimming shortened V by 0 bases and J by 2 bases, and 7 bases separated the two germline ends. This CDR3 has 15 residues. CDR1 and CDR2 from the germline V gene are LGHDT and YNNKEL (reference sequence). The CDR3 loop reads CASSQEGRNTGELFF. CDR3 sequence (DNA): TGTGCCAGCAGCCAAGAGGGCCGAAACACCGGGGAGCTGTTTTTT.

V is TRBV15 and J is TRBJ1-1, with a possible D match to TRBD1 (6 bases). This CDR3 is built from 15 residues. CDR1 and CDR2 (germline): LNHNV, YYDKDF (reference sequence). Deletions cut 4 bases from V and 5 bases from J, with 17 bases between. CDR3: CATSTLGGRATEAFF. Written as DNA, the CDR3 is TGTGCCACCAGCACCCTAGGGGGGCGGGCGACTGAAGCTTTCTTT.

V is TRBV5-1 and J is TRBJ2-3; possibly TRBD1 for D (5 bases). V lost 7 bases to trimming and J lost 1 base, with 16 bases between them. The CDR3 has 15 residues. Germline V CDR1 and CDR2: SGHRS, YFSETQ. The CDR3 DNA sequence: TGCGCCAGCGCTCTGGAAGGGGCTCGCACAGATACGCAGTATTTT. Translating gives CASALEGARTDTQYF.

This chain connects TRBV24-1 to TRBJ2-5; 7 bases agree with TRBD1. Germline-derived CDR1 and CDR2 are KGHDR and SFDVKD. The length of the CDR3 is 16 residues. V was pared by 2 bases and J by 2 bases, with 7 bases of the junction left unmatched. The CDR3 protein is CATSDSRDSDQETQYF. The CDR3 bases are TGTGCCACCAGTGATTCAAGGGACAGCGATCAAGAGACCCAGTACTTC.

The chain is built from TRBV3-1 (or the pseudogene TRBV3-2) and TRBJ2-7, with 11 bases fitting TRBD2. This CDR3 spans 14 amino acids. The germline gives CDR1 LGHDT, CDR2 YNNKEL (reference sequence). The trim removed 4 bases at V and 5 bases at J, leaving 4 bases unmatched. The CDR3 DNA follows: TGTGCCAGCAGCCTTCTAGCGGGGGGAAACGAGCAGTACTTC. It is translated as CASSLLAGGNEQYF.

The chain recombines TRBV11-3 with TRBJ2-2; TRBD2 aligns across 15 bases. V lost 1 base and J lost 9; bases outside the gene matches: 3. The CDR3 contains 16 residues. Germline V gene sequence: CDR1 SGHNT, CDR2 YENEEA. DNA of the CDR3: TGTGCCAGCAGCTTAGCGGGACTAGCGGGGGGCCGGGAGCTGTTTTTT. This sequence encodes CASSLAGLAGGRELFF. The whole variable domain, remainder taken from reference TRBV11-3 and TRBJ2-2, is EAGVVQSPRYKIIEKKQPVAFWCNPISGHNTLYWYLQNLGQGPELLIRYENEEAVDDSQLPKDRFSAERLKGVDSTLKIQPAELGDSAVYLCASSLAGLAGGRELFFGEGSRLTVL.

J is TRBJ1-4 and V is TRBV7-6; D remains unclear. Trimming stripped 2 bases from V and 7 bases from J, with 14 bases between. The CDR3 is made up of 15 amino acids. Germline CDR1 is SGHVS and CDR2 is FNYEAQ. The CDR3 sequence is CASSLTSIASEKLFF. In DNA form, the CDR3 reads TGTGCCAGCAGCTTAACCTCGATCGCTAGTGAAAAACTGTTTTTT.

This rearrangement joins TRBV7-3 to TRBJ1-6; D perhaps matches TRBD1 (5 bases). Trimming took off 5 bases at V and 9 bases at J, with 17 bases between the two ends. CDR1 is SGHTA and CDR2 is FQGTGA in the germline V gene. The CDR3 contains 15 residues. The CDR3 spells CASSPQGGTGSPLHF. The CDR3 nucleotides read TGTGCCAGCAGCCCCCAGGGAGGGACGGGTTCACCCCTCCACTTT.

This clone was recorded only once. The chain links TRBV30 to TRBJ1-6, with D unclear. Germline lookup yields CDR1 GTSNPN and CDR2 SVGIG (reference sequence). V was pared by 2 bases and J by 3 bases, with 14 bases between. CDR3 length: 16 residues. CDR3 nucleotides: TGTGCCTGGAGTCCCGCCCAGACTGGCTATAATTCACCCCTCCACTTT. Its translation is CAWSPAQTGYNSPLHF.